These T cell receptor beta chains were read from a single sample in a study of regulatory T cells in long-lasting Graves disease. TCRdb ran MiXCR on the multiplex PCR reads and lists one entry per CDR3 protein. The sample holds roughly 440,000 distinct CDR3 sequences; around 15% are singletons and the top ten take roughly 23%. These data are also associated with another study on T cells in Graves' hyperthyroidism and ophthalmopathy.

The sample in question was peripheral blood mononuclear cells (PBMCs), obtained at new diagnosis, from a patient treated with antithyroid drugs. The receptors come from a woman aged 18 to 35 with Graves disease. The conserved cysteine and the conserved F or W are not part of the CDR3 here. Each record gives: V gene, clone size, CDR3 length, J gene, CDR3 protein. Some rows have no size entry. The others give once, few or many, or a class for an expanded clone.

>TRBV18|many|12|TRBJ1-1
ASSPRAMNTEAF
>TRBV3-1|-|11|TRBJ2-5
ASSQRQSWTQY
>TRBV27|-|12|TRBJ2-2
ASSYLQGTGELF
>TRBV30|many|12|TRBJ1-1
AWTRPDRNTEAF
>TRBV2|many|9|TRBJ1-2
ASRREGGYT
>TRBV28|many|11|TRBJ1-2
ASSLRLLYGYT
>TRBV12-3/TRBV12-4|many|14|TRBJ1-1
ASSLEGQPGNTEAF
>TRBV30|few|12|TRBJ2-7
AWTGTGGAYEQY
>TRBV7-9|-|14|TRBJ1-3
ASYDRGRVAGNTIY
>TRBV7-2|many|12|TRBJ2-7
ASSAWTGIYEQY
>TRBV6-1|many|14|TRBJ2-1
ASSEPGSGPYNEQF
>TRBV3-1|few|16|TRBJ2-6
ASSQLDRGPYGANVLT
>TRBV24-1|-|15|TRBJ2-3
ATSDPVSGGLTDTQY
>TRBV5-1|few|13|TRBJ1-3
ASSPEGAGGNTIY
>TRBV6-1|many|12|TRBJ2-7
ASSVAGGLYEQY
>TRBV2|-|13|TRBJ2-1
ASSEALAGENEQF
>TRBV12-3/TRBV12-4|many|13|TRBJ2-7
ASSSGGTGYYEQY
>TRBV6-6|few|13|TRBJ2-7
ASSYSGTSGTPLY